The rows below give T cell receptor beta chains drawn from one sample of a study of long-term antiretroviral therapy in people with HIV. Generated by immunoSEQ multiplex PCR, the TCRdb table keeps only in-frame clones and is missing some. Of over 15,000 clones in the sample, 75% to 90% were seen once. This specimen was unsorted PBMCs, taken 0.2 years after starting antiretroviral therapy. The source of these receptors is a woman between 40 and 55 years old with HIV. The CDR3 runs from the conserved cysteine through the conserved F or W. Fields, in order: D gene, clone size, V gene, J gene, CDR3 protein, CDR3 DNA. D genes are given only for firm matches. Not all rows give a size; the values are once, few, many and, for expanded clones, a class.

.,.,TRBV7-9,TRBJ1-4,CASSLRGGSEKLFF,TGTGCCAGCAGCTTAAGGGGTGGAAGTGAAAAACTGTTTTTT
TRBD1,.,TRBV5-1,TRBJ2-5,CASSLQGDGQETQYF,TGCGCCAGCAGCTTGCAGGGGGACGGGCAAGAGACCCAGTACTTC
.,.,TRBV7-2,TRBJ2-5,CASSQETQYF,TGTGCCAGCAGCCAAGAGACCCAGTACTTC
.,.,TRBV11-3,TRBJ1-4,CASSPGGEKLFF,TGTGCCAGCAGCCCAGGAGGGGAAAAACTGTTTTTT
TRBD2,.,TRBV11-2,TRBJ2-1,CASSRPLAGGGNEQFF,TGTGCCAGCAGCCGGCCACTAGCGGGGGGGGGCAATGAGCAGTTCTTC
.,.,TRBV18,TRBJ1-1,CASSPTDLTGLITEAFF,TGTGCCAGCTCACCTACCGATCTTACAGGGCTTATCACTGAAGCTTTCTTT
TRBD1,few,TRBV14,TRBJ1-2,CASSPRTGGYYGYTF,TGTGCCAGCAGCCCCCGGACAGGGGGGTACTATGGCTACACCTTC
TRBD1,once,TRBV29-1,TRBJ1-1,CSILQGAVNTEAFF,TGCAGCATCTTACAGGGGGCGGTGAACACTGAAGCTTTCTTT
.,.,TRBV27,TRBJ2-7,CASSRGGYYEQYF,TGTGCCAGCAGTAGAGGGGGGTATTACGAGCAGTACTTC
TRBD1,.,TRBV4-2,TRBJ2-7,CASSQRTGGDEQYF,TGTGCCAGCAGCCAACGGACAGGGGGCGACGAGCAGTACTTC
.,.,TRBV7-2,TRBJ2-7,CASRGVSYEQYF,TGTGCCAGCCGCGGGGTAAGCTACGAGCAGTACTTC
.,.,TRBV4-1,TRBJ2-3,CASSTPSTDTQYF,TGCGCCAGCAGTACCCCAAGCACAGATACGCAGTATTTT
TRBD1,.,TRBV5-6,TRBJ1-2,CASSSEGQGAYYGYTF,TGTGCCAGCAGCTCTGAAGGACAGGGCGCTTACTATGGCTACACCTTC
.,.,TRBV5-5,TRBJ1-2,CASSLMEGYGYTF,TGTGCCAGCAGCTTGATGGAAGGCTATGGCTACACCTTC
TRBD2,.,TRBV5-1,TRBJ2-2,CASSLLPGQTTSGSIGELFF,TGCGCCAGCAGCTTGCTACCGGGACAGACCACTAGCGGGAGTATCGGGGAGCTGTTTTTT
TRBD1,.,TRBV19,TRBJ1-6,CASKTHPGQGLGNSPLHF,TGTGCCAGTAAAACACATCCGGGACAGGGTTTGGGTAATTCACCCCTCCACTTT
TRBD1,.,TRBV4-1,TRBJ2-7,CASSRTVTGFYEQYF,TGCGCCAGCAGCCGGACCGTGACAGGGTTCTACGAGCAGTACTTC
.,.,TRBV20-1,TRBJ2-1,CSATHYNEQFF,TGCAGTGCTACTCACTACAATGAGCAGTTCTTC
.,large,TRBV5-4,TRBJ1-5,CASSSEADQPQHF,TGTGCCAGCAGCTCTGAGGCAGATCAGCCCCAGCATTTT
TRBD1,.,TRBV19,TRBJ1-5,CASSILTGGIFQPQHF,TGTGCCAGTAGTATTTTGACAGGGGGCATATTTCAGCCCCAGCATTTT
.,.,TRBV7-9,TRBJ1-1,CASSLFVNTEAFF,TGTGCCAGCAGCTTATTCGTGAACACTGAAGCTTTCTTT
.,.,TRBV2,TRBJ2-3,CASRTDREDTQYF,TGTGCCAGCAGGACAGACCGTGAGGATACGCAGTATTTT
.,few,TRBV7-2,TRBJ2-2,CASSFGVFGGELFF,TGTGCCAGCAGCTTTGGGGTATTTGGCGGGGAGCTGTTTTTT
.,.,TRBV5-5,TRBJ2-7,CASSWGPGPDYEQYF,TGTGCCAGCAGCTGGGGACCGGGGCCCGATTACGAGCAGTACTTC
.,.,TRBV19,TRBJ2-7,CASGGNSYEQYF,TGTGCCAGTGGCGGAAACTCCTACGAGCAGTACTTC
.,.,TRBV5-6,TRBJ1-5,CASSFGQGSIQPQHF,TGTGCCAGCAGCTTCGGGCAGGGGAGTATTCAGCCCCAGCATTTT
.,.,TRBV6-6,TRBJ2-5,CASSFMLQETQYF,TGTGCCAGCAGTTTTATGCTACAAGAGACCCAGTACTTC
.,.,TRBV4-2,TRBJ2-2,CASSQDIPGADTGELFF,TGTGCCAGCAGCCAAGATATTCCGGGAGCGGACACCGGGGAGCTGTTTTTT
.,.,TRBV6-6,TRBJ2-7,CASTPWGQAYEQYF,TGTGCCAGCACCCCCTGGGGACAAGCCTACGAGCAGTACTTC
.,.,TRBV6-5,TRBJ1-2,CASSYRTTGSYGYTF,TGTGCCAGCAGTTATCGGACGACAGGATCCTATGGCTACACCTTC
TRBD2,.,TRBV7-6,TRBJ2-7,CASSHTSGMVVEQYF,TGTGCCAGCAGTCATACTAGCGGGATGGTTGTCGAGCAGTACTTC
TRBD2,.,TRBV7-9,TRBJ2-1,CASSAPVAGGLHEQFF,TGTGCCAGCAGCGCACCAGTAGCGGGAGGGCTCCATGAGCAGTTCTTC
TRBD2,.,TRBV6-5,TRBJ2-2,CASRRGLAGTGELFF,TGTGCCAGCAGACGCGGACTAGCGGGCACCGGGGAGCTGTTTTTT
TRBD1,.,TRBV7-9,TRBJ1-1,CASSSPGQGVRTEAFF,TGTGCCAGCAGCTCCCCTGGACAGGGTGTTAGAACTGAAGCTTTCTTT
.,.,TRBV6-5,TRBJ2-7,CASQPIGESSYEQYF,TGTGCCTCTCAGCCGATTGGGGAGAGCTCCTACGAGCAGTACTTC
.,.,TRBV29-1,TRBJ1-2,CSEGSGGYGYTF,TGCAGCGAGGGCTCAGGAGGTTATGGCTACACCTTC
.,.,TRBV7-2,TRBJ1-1,CASSPRYRAGELGAFF,TGTGCCAGCAGCCCGAGATACCGGGCAGGGGAGTTAGGAGCTTTCTTT
.,.,TRBV30,TRBJ2-1,CALQGTSYNEQFF,TGTGCCTTACAGGGGACTAGCTACAATGAGCAGTTCTTC
TRBD1,.,TRBV5-6,TRBJ1-5,CASSLEGQGSHQPQHF,TGTGCCAGCAGCCTGGAGGGACAGGGGAGCCATCAGCCCCAGCATTTT
TRBD1,.,TRBV11-3,TRBJ2-7,CASSNFSGTAYEQYF,TGTGCCAGCAGCAATTTCTCCGGGACAGCCTACGAGCAGTACTTC
.,.,TRBV7-8,TRBJ1-5,CASSLYQITSNQPQHF,TGTGCCAGCAGCTTATATCAGATTACTAGCAATCAGCCCCAGCATTTT
TRBD1,.,TRBV2,TRBJ2-7,CASSEAGQGFSEQYF,TGTGCCAGCAGCGAGGCGGGACAGGGTTTCTCCGAGCAGTACTTC
TRBD1,.,TRBV18,TRBJ2-7,CASSPGQSYEQYF,TGTGCCAGCTCACCGGGACAGTCCTACGAGCAGTACTTC
.,.,TRBV19,TRBJ1-2,CASSIGDYYGYTF,TGTGCCAGTAGTATCGGGGACTACTATGGCTACACCTTC
.,.,TRBV20-1,TRBJ1-2,CSGSRDGYTF,TGCAGTGGGTCGAGGGACGGCTACACCTTC
TRBD1,.,TRBV6-1,TRBJ2-7,CASTGQGAIPNEQYF,TGTGCCAGCACTGGACAGGGGGCCATTCCGAACGAGCAGTACTTC
TRBD1,.,TRBV15,TRBJ1-6,CATRKDREGSPLHF,TGTGCCACCAGGAAGGACAGGGAAGGTTCACCCCTCCACTTT
TRBD1,few,TRBV19,TRBJ2-1,CASSWTGKSDEQFF,TGTGCCAGCAGCTGGACAGGTAAATCGGATGAGCAGTTCTTC
.,.,TRBV2,TRBJ1-5,CASSLDGGDGQPQHF,TGTGCCAGCAGTTTAGATGGAGGGGATGGTCAGCCCCAGCATTTT
.,.,TRBV5-1,TRBJ2-7,CASSLTPDSGTAEVPYEQYF,TGCGCCAGCAGCCTAACTCCCGATTCCGGGACGGCTGAGGTTCCCTACGAGCAGTACTTC
.,.,TRBV5-4,TRBJ1-2,CASSLGGGDKLVYGYTF,TGTGCCAGCAGCTTGGGGGGCGGGGACAAACTGGTCTATGGCTACACCTTC
.,few,TRBV7-9,TRBJ1-2,CASSQTRANYGYTF,TGTGCCAGCAGCCAGACCCGGGCTAACTATGGCTACACCTTC